This TCR beta chain was recorded in a study of T cell repertoires in cytomegalovirus infection. A single count supports this clonotype. Antigen specificity is unknown. Looked up from germline, CDR1 is SGHTA and CDR2 is FQGNSA. The CDR3 has 13 amino acids. V lost 5 bases and J lost 6, with 8 bases in between. Whole-study results and caveats: In two of eight donors, the top clonotype was HLA-C-restricted CMV-specific.

TCRdb re-analysed the reads in MiXCR, keeping a single row per CDR3 protein. The sample has about 830,000 distinct CDR3 sequences; approximately 32% are singletons. The source was cultured CD8+ T cells from PBMCs, collected from culture after CMV antigen stimulation. This sequence originates from a human donor in good health (CMV status not recorded). Some clones in this sample may be carry-over from other donors' samples. The chain uses TRBV7-2 and TRBJ1-6; no clear D gene. This CDR3 reads CASSVNSNSPLHF. The CDR3 DNA reads as TGTGCCAGCAGCGTAAACTCTAATTCACCCCTCCACTTT. Together with reference TRBV7-2 and TRBJ1-6, the CDR3 gives the full variable domain: GAGVSQSPSNKVTEKGKDVELRCDPISGHTALYWYRQSLGQGLEFLIYFQGNSAPDKSGLPSDRFSAERTGGSVSTLTIQRTQQEDSAVYLCASSVNSNSPLHFGNGTRLTVT.